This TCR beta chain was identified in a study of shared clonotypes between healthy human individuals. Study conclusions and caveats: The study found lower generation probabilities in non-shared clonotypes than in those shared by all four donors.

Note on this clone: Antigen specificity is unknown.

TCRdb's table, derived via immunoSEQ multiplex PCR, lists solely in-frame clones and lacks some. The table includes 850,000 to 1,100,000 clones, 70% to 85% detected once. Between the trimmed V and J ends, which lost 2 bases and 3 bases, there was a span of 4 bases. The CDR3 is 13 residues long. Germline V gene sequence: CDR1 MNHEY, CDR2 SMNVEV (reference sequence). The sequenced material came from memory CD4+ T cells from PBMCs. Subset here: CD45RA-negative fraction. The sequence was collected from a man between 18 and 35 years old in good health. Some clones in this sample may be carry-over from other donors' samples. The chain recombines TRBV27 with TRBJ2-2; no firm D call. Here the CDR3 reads CASSLEDTGELFF. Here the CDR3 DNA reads TGTGCCAGCAGTTTAGAGGACACCGGGGAGCTGTTTTTT.